Listed below are T cell receptor beta chains from one sample, sequenced in a study of T cell responses to AZD1222 COVID-19 vaccine. TCRdb's copy holds only in-frame clones and misses some; the assay was immunoSEQ multiplex PCR. Of around 170,000 clones listed, approximately 91% are singletons. The starting material was peripheral blood, obtained on day 0 of AZD1222 vaccination. These TCRs come from an adult in good health. Each CDR3 is given with its conserved first and last residue. The order of the fields is clone size, J gene, V gene, D gene, CDR3 DNA, CDR3 protein. A D gene is named only where the DNA matches it firmly. Clone size is given for some rows only: seen once, a few or many times, or a class if the clone is expanded.

few,TRBJ2-1,TRBV5-1,NA,TGCGCCAGCAGCTCCGAGGACTTCTTGCGGCACTCCTACAATGAGCAGTTCTTC,CASSSEDFLRHSYNEQFF
NA,TRBJ2-2,TRBV27,NA,TGTGCCAGCAGTTTGCAAGCTCCGAACACCGGGGAGCTGTTTTTT,CASSLQAPNTGELFF
NA,TRBJ2-5,TRBV3-1/TRBV3-2,TRBD2,TGTGCCAGCAGCCAAGATGGCCGCGTGGCGACTAGCGGGGAACAAGAGACCCAGTACTTC,CASSQDGRVATSGEQETQYF
NA,TRBJ1-6,TRBV28,TRBD1,TGTGCCAGCAGTTCCGTCCGCGACAGGGGAGTCCGCTCCTATAATTCACCCCTCCACTTT,CASSSVRDRGVRSYNSPLHF
NA,TRBJ2-6,TRBV7-9,NA,TGTGCCAGCAGCCCTGTAGAGTTCTCTGGGGCCAACGTCCTGACTTTC,CASSPVEFSGANVLTF
NA,TRBJ2-1,TRBV7-6,TRBD2,TGTGCCAGCAGCTTAGTTTTCGCGGGGGGGCAAGGCAATGAGCAGTTCTTC,CASSLVFAGGQGNEQFF
NA,TRBJ2-7,TRBV15,NA,TGTGCCACCAGCTCTCGGAGGAACGACGAGCAGTACTTC,CATSSRRNDEQYF
NA,TRBJ2-1,TRBV10-3,TRBD1,TGTGCCATCAGTCAACAGCCCCAGGGGGCGAATGAGCAGTTCTTC,CAISQQPQGANEQFF
NA,TRBJ2-1,TRBV5-4,TRBD1,TGTGCCAGCAGCTTTGACAGGGGGCATTACAATGAGCAGTTCTTC,CASSFDRGHYNEQFF
NA,TRBJ2-3,TRBV4-3,TRBD2,TGCGCCAGCAGCCAAGGAGTCCGGCTAGCGGGGGCCGATAGCACAGATACGCAGTATTTT,CASSQGVRLAGADSTDTQYF
NA,TRBJ1-5,TRBV28,NA,TGTGCCAGCAGTTTATATCCCGGCAGGGCGGGCAATCAGCCCCAGCATTTT,CASSLYPGRAGNQPQHF
NA,TRBJ2-7,TRBV7-9,NA,TGTGCCAGCAGCTTAAAATACCGGGACAGCGGGGGCTACGAGCAGTACTTC,CASSLKYRDSGGYEQYF
few,TRBJ1-6,TRBV19,NA,TGTGCCAGTAGCGGGGGCAGGGTTGTCTCACGGAATTCACCCCTCCACTTT,CASSGGRVVSRNSPLHF
NA,TRBJ1-2,TRBV29-1,NA,TGCAGCGTTGATCCTTTAAAATTAAGTGGGAGTTACTATGGCTACACCTTC,CSVDPLKLSGSYYGYTF
NA,TRBJ1-2,TRBV5-4,NA,TGTGCCAGCACCTTCAGTCGTGGCTATGGCTACACCTTC,CASTFSRGYGYTF
NA,TRBJ1-2,TRBV5-1,NA,NA,CASSWGEGAGTF
NA,TRBJ2-7,TRBV6-5,NA,TGTGCCAGCAGGGGAGGAGGGGGCCCCTACGAGCAGTACTTC,CASRGGGGPYEQYF
NA,TRBJ2-3,TRBV11-2,NA,TGTGCCAGCAGCTTAGTCGACGGATACAGCACAGATACGCAGTATTTT,CASSLVDGYSTDTQYF
NA,TRBJ2-1,TRBV10-3,NA,TGTGCCATCCGAGAAGAGTCCTACAATGAGCAGTTCTTC,CAIREESYNEQFF